This TCR beta chain was recorded in a study of T cell repertoires and leukemia-associated antigens (dated by TCRdb to between 2018 and 2020). Describing the broader study: Each sample yielded about 5.1 to 7 million read pairs and roughly 3.3 to 5.0 million effective reads, 15 million to 20 million effective reads overall. Using in vitro peptide stimulation of healthy T cells, the study sought to determine the antigen recognized by a TCR Vbeta21 clone earlier detected in CML patients. What the research found in general, with its limitations: The antigen specificity and function of the expanded clones were not directly tested, and further investigation of both was required. No significant differences among the four groups were observed in the numbers of Vbeta genes (about 60), Jbeta genes (roughly 14), VDJ rearrangements, or unique CDR3s.

Relative to germline, V is 3 bases shorter and J is 4 bases shorter, with 12 bases between their ends. The CDR3 covers 14 residues, taking in both the cysteine and the phenylalanine. Only the CDR3 part of the read is kept: 42 bases, read in frame from the first base. For CDR1 and CDR2, the germline V gene lists SGHRS and YFSETQ. TRIzol reagent was used to extract total RNA from the cultured T cells. TCRbeta libraries were amplified from RNA using 5' rapid amplification of cDNA ends (5'RACE). Before sequencing, Qubit, an Agilent instrument, and quantitative PCR were used to check library concentration and integrity. A commercial service provider sequenced the qualified libraries on Illumina HiSeq or MiSeq. The authors processed their data as follows. TCR sequences in each sample were identified using MiXCR version 1.8.2. Qualified clones required a CDR3 longer than four amino acids, an in-frame nucleotide length, and no stop codon. An effective read was defined as a read containing the complete CDR3 structure. RT-PCR with 24 Vbeta primers, GeneScan spectratyping, and Sanger sequencing were used to validate the expanded clones. TCRdb reprocessing: public reads trimmed at Q25 with fastp, clones called with MiXCR, in-frame beta chains kept. When rows share a CDR3 protein, they turn into one entry using the most common DNA and genes. The V and J calls were determined by TCRdb, not by the authors. This sample has more than 8,000 distinct CDR3 sequences in its table, and approximately 40% of those were observed once. Just over 55% of the sample is held by the ten biggest clonotypes.

In the case of this clonotype: Its cognate antigen has yet to be identified. There are no base qualities to consult, and no much larger clone falls within one base.

CD3+ T cells were first rested overnight at less than 3 million cells/mL in RPMI 1640 without fetal bovine serum. MACS immunomagnetic beads were used, per the manufacturer's instructions, to isolate CD3+ T cells from PBMCs. The TCR originated in a female donor in good health. The chain couples TRBV5-1 to TRBJ2-3; the D gene may be TRBD1 or TRBD2, since each aligns over 5 bases. The sample consisted of CD3+ T cells sorted from blood and cultured. The nucleotides read TGCGCCAGCAGCTATGAGGGGTTTCCAGATACGCAGTATTTT. Translated, this is CASSYEGFPDTQYF.